This TCR beta chain originates from a study of shared clonotypes between healthy human individuals. Method: immunoSEQ multiplex PCR; TCRdb's copy keeps in-frame clones and lacks some. This sample has about 490,000 clones; around three quarters occur once, and the top ten carry about 12%. Per germline, CDR1 LNHDA and CDR2 SQIVND (reference sequence). This CDR3 is 14 amino acids long. J was trimmed by 0 bases and V by 6 bases; bases with no gene match: 3. The sequence was collected from a woman between 35 and 50 years old in good health. Some clones in this sample may be carry-over from other donors' samples. This rearrangement joins TRBV19 to TRBJ2-7, with TRBD1 matching 9 bases. Sample: PBMCs. CDR3 sequence: CASSGQGSSYEQYF. CDR3 in DNA: TGTGCCAGTAGCGGACAGGGGTCCTCCTACGAGCAGTACTTC.